The rows below give T cell receptor beta chains drawn from one sample of a study of blood T cell repertoires in COVID-19. This table comes from immunoSEQ multiplex PCR, and its TCRdb copy is limited to in-frame clones, with some not included. The sample includes around 80,000 clones, about four fifths of them seen just once. Sequencing used peripheral blood. The origin of the receptors is a human donor in a cohort sampled during active COVID-19. Each CDR3 is given with its conserved first and last residue. Each record gives: D gene, clone size, V gene, J gene, CDR3 DNA, CDR3 protein. The D gene is left open where the match is weak. Some rows mark clone size as missing; the rest say once, few, many or name a class of expanded clone.

TRBD1	few	TRBV6-5	TRBJ2-7	TGTGCCAGCAGTCGGACCGGGACAGGGTCCTACGAGCAGTACTTC	CASSRTGTGSYEQYF
-	-	TRBV7-8	TRBJ2-2	TGTGCCAGCAGCTTTGGTCGGGGGAACAGGAACACCGGGGAGCTGTTTTTT	CASSFGRGNRNTGELFF
TRBD2	-	TRBV7-3	TRBJ2-3	TGTGCCAGCAGCACCCGCTCCGGGGGGTTCACAGATACGCAGTATTTT	CASSTRSGGFTDTQYF
-	-	TRBV28	TRBJ2-2	TGTGCCAGCAGTTCCGCGAGCACCGGGGAGCTGTTTTTT	CASSSASTGELFF
-	-	TRBV11-2	TRBJ1-2	TGTGCCAGCAGCTTAGTAGCCGGCATCTATGGCTACACCTTC	CASSLVAGIYGYTF
TRBD1	-	TRBV5-8	TRBJ1-3	TGTGCCAGCAGCGTCCGACAGGGAATCTTAAACACCATATATTTT	CASSVRQGILNTIYF
TRBD1	-	TRBV2	TRBJ2-1	TGTGCCAGCAGTACCGGACAGGGATACAATGAGCAGTTCTTC	CASSTGQGYNEQFF
TRBD1	-	TRBV5-1	TRBJ2-5	TGCGCCAGCAGCCCGGGGACAGGGGGTTACCAAGAGACCCAGTACTTC	CASSPGTGGYQETQYF
-	once	TRBV3-1/TRBV3-2	TRBJ2-1	TGTGCCAGCAGCCAAGATATGGTGTATTCGGGTGAGCAGTTCTTC	CASSQDMVYSGEQFF
TRBD1	-	TRBV19	TRBJ2-1	TGTGCCAGTAGTCAGACAGGGGATGAGCAGTTCTTC	CASSQTGDEQFF
TRBD1	-	TRBV19	TRBJ2-2	TGTGCCAGCTGGACAGGGGGGGCCGGGGAGCTGTTTTTT	CASWTGGAGELFF
-	-	TRBV9	TRBJ1-6	TGTGCCAGCGCTCGGGGGGACTCCTATAATTCACCCCTCCACTTT	CASARGDSYNSPLHF
-	few	TRBV5-1	TRBJ1-1	TGCGCCAGCAGTACCAGTGGTCAGAACACTGAAGCTTTCTTT	CASSTSGQNTEAFF
TRBD2	-	TRBV2	TRBJ2-2	TGTGCCAGCAGGCCGGGACTAGCCTCCGGGGAGCTGTTTTTT	CASRPGLASGELFF
-	-	TRBV4-1	TRBJ2-5	TGCGCCAGCAGCCAGGGGATTGGCGGGGCGGAGACCCAGTACTTC	CASSQGIGGAETQYF
-	-	TRBV10-2	TRBJ1-1	TGCGCCAGCAGTGACAGGGGTGAAGCTTTCTTT	CASSDRGEAFF
TRBD2	-	TRBV5-4	TRBJ2-5	TGTGCCAGCAGCTTGCCTAGCGGGGGGGCTGCGGAGACCCAGTACTTC	CASSLPSGGAAETQYF
TRBD1	-	TRBV19	TRBJ1-1	TGTGCCAGTAGTATCGTTGGGACAGGGAACACTGAAGCTTTCTTT	CASSIVGTGNTEAFF
-	-	TRBV24-1	TRBJ2-1	TGTGCCACCAGTGGTACCAAGACAGGCAATGAGCAGTTCTTC	CATSGTKTGNEQFF
TRBD2	-	TRBV7-6	TRBJ2-1	TGTGCCAGCAGCTTAACGAGCGGGGGGCCGTACTCCTACAATGAGCAGTTCTTC	CASSLTSGGPYSYNEQFF
TRBD1	-	TRBV5-4	TRBJ2-7	TGTGCCAGCAGCTTGGGGCAGGGGGCGTACGAGCAGTACTTC	CASSLGQGAYEQYF
TRBD1	-	TRBV19	TRBJ2-7	TGTGCCAGCAGGGACAGGGAGGCTTATTACGAGCAGTACTTC	CASRDREAYYEQYF
-	-	TRBV9	TRBJ2-2	TGTGCCAGCAGCCCGGGACTGGATAAGAACACCGGGGAGCTGTTTTTT	CASSPGLDKNTGELFF
-	-	TRBV6-5	TRBJ1-2	TGTGCCAGCGTTGGGTCCAGGGGAGCTTTGAAAGGCTACACCTTC	CASVGSRGALKGYTF
-	-	TRBV7-9	TRBJ2-1	TGTGCCAGCAGCTTAGCTATTCGCCGGTACAGTGGGCTTTACAATGAGCAGTTCTTC	CASSLAIRRYSGLYNEQFF
-	-	TRBV6-5	TRBJ1-4	TGTGCCAGCAGTTACGGGTCAGGAATTAATGAAAAACTGTTTTTT	CASSYGSGINEKLFF
TRBD1	few	TRBV5-5	TRBJ1-1	TGTGCCAGCAGCTTTGCGGGGTGGACAGGGAACACTGAAGCTTTCTTT	CASSFAGWTGNTEAFF
-	-	TRBV27	TRBJ2-1	TGTGCCAGCAGTCCTAAACCTCCGGGACTTATCATCAATGAGCAGTTCTTC	CASSPKPPGLIINEQFF
-	-	TRBV5-1	TRBJ2-3	TGCGCCAGCAGCTTGTCCGGTTCAGGGACAGATACGCAGTATTTT	CASSLSGSGTDTQYF